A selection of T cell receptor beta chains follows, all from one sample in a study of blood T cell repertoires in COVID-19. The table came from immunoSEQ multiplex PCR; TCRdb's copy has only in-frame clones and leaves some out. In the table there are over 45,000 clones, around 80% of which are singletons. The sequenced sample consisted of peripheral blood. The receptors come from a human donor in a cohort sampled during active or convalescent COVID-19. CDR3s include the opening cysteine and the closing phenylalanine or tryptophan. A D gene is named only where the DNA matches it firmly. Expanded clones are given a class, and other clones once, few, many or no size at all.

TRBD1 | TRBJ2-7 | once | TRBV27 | CASRNDRDGSYEQYF | TGTGCCAGCAGGAATGACAGGGACGGCTCCTACGAGCAGTACTTC
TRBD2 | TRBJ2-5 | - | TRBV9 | CASSDLGRGAETQYF | TGTGCCAGCAGCGACCTCGGGAGGGGGGCGGAGACCCAGTACTTC
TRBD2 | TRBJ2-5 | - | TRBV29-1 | CSVEDPNRERGGLSQETQYF | TGCAGCGTTGAAGACCCTAATCGTGAGCGGGGGGGCCTTTCCCAAGAGACCCAGTACTTC
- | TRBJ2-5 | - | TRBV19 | CASSNQRETQYF | TGTGCCAGTAGTAACCAGAGGGAGACCCAGTACTTC
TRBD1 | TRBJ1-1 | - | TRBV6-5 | CASSYRRGRKSTEAFF | TGTGCCAGCAGTTATAGGAGGGGGCGTAAGAGCACTGAAGCTTTCTTT
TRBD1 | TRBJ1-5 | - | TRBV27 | CASSPDRGPRPQHF | TGTGCCAGCAGTCCGGACAGGGGCCCACGGCCCCAGCATTTT
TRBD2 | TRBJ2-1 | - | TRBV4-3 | CASSPDSGGAFF | TGCGCCAGCAGCCCCGATAGCGGGGGGGCTTTCTTC
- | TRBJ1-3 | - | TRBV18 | CASSPTFSDTIYF | TGTGCCAGCTCACCAACCTTTAGTGACACCATATATTTT
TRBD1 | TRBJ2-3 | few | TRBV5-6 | CASSLSRGQTLRNTQYF | TGTGCCAGCAGCCTCAGCCGGGGACAGACACTCCGCAATACGCAGTATTTT
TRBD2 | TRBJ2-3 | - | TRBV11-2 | CASSARLAESTDTQYF | TGTGCCAGCAGCGCGAGACTAGCGGAGTCCACAGATACGCAGTATTTT
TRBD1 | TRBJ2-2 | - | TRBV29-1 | CSVEERDSNTGELFF | TGCAGCGTTGAAGAGAGGGACAGCAACACCGGGGAGCTGTTTTTT